The 2 T cell receptor beta chains given below trace back to one sample, sequenced in a study of cytotoxic CD8 clonotypes in ibrutinib-treated CLL. Data came from immunoSEQ multiplex PCR; TCRdb stores just in-frame clones and leaves some out. Of fewer than 400,000 clones in the sample, under 70% were seen once. The sequencing used PBMCs, collected after 36 months of ibrutinib treatment. These receptors were collected from a human donor with chronic lymphocytic leukemia.

Concerning this clone: Other nucleotide sequences in the sample specify the same CDR3. V gene TRBV7-2 combines with J gene TRBJ2-7; a weak D match, TRBD2 (6 bases). The CDR3 contains 13 residues. Per germline, CDR1 SGHTA and CDR2 FQGNSA. The ends were cut back, 0 bases at V and 4 bases at J, with 7 bases in the middle. CDR3 in amino acids: CASSLAGGYEQYF. The CDR3 DNA reads as TGTGCCAGCAGCTTAGCGGGGGGTTACGAGCAGTACTTC.

The chain uses TRBV10-2 and TRBJ2-1, with TRBD2 identical over 9 bases. Per the germline V gene, CDR1 is WSHSY and CDR2 is SAAADI. V was pared by 6 bases and J by 10 bases, with 7 bases of the junction left unmatched. The CDR3 covers 13 residues. The chain's CDR3 is CASRGTSGWEQFF. CDR3 nucleotides: TGCGCCAGCAGAGGAACTAGCGGGTGGGAGCAGTTCTTC.